This T cell receptor beta chain is drawn from a study of monozygotic twins with inflammatory bowel disease. On this clonotype: What it binds is not known.

Broader study findings: Sharing of clonotypes with others was lower in IBD patients than in healthy twins, and this was especially so with disease activity.

Sampling involved one blood draw (roughly 2.4 ml) for every donor. A total RNA quantity of 3500 ng went into each TCR library. No DNA is given; TCRdb re-called the 5' RACE reads and lists each CDR3 protein once. The sample has some 99,000 distinct CDR3 sequences. Germline values: CDR1 SGDLS, CDR2 YYNGEE. The CDR3 length is 15 residues. The source is a human donor with ulcerative colitis or Crohn's disease, or a healthy co-twin of an affected twin (not recorded which). Input material: blood. The chain links TRBV9 to TRBJ1-1; without DNA, the TCRdb call of TRBD1 cannot be checked. The CDR3 spells CASSIAGTGATEAFF.